The text below deals with one T cell receptor (beta chain). How the authors handled the data: The assay estimated nucleated cells by amplifying reference gene primers. Produced via immunoSEQ multiplex PCR; TCRdb's table is partial and in-frame only. V, J and clone size derive from that table, while D and trimming were established from the DNA sequence. The repertoire consists of about 240,000 clones, with less than 90% occurring once and the leading ten covering 6.2%. The CDR3 is 18 residues long. From germline, CDR1 is SGHTA and CDR2 FQGTGA. J lost 0 bases, V lost 0 bases, and 3 bases had no gene match. This entry is derived from a study of blood T cell repertoires in COVID-19. Looking at the study overall: Sample material is recorded as cDNA or gDNA derived from T cells, B-cell-depleted T cells, or PBMCs.

This TCR came from a man in his fifties or sixties with acute or convalescent COVID-19. The sequencing sample was made of peripheral blood. The V and J genes are TRBV7-3 and TRBJ2-3, with TRBD2 matching over 13 bases. The CDR3 reads CASSLTGLAGFSTDTQYF. CDR3 in DNA: TGTGCCAGCAGCTTAACGGGACTAGCGGGGTTTAGCACAGATACGCAGTATTTT.